The clone carrying this T cell receptor beta chain was seen a few times. The antigen is undetermined. Clones were read by immunoSEQ multiplex PCR, and TCRdb kept only the in-frame ones, dropping some. Here the sample spans around 60,000 clones, 71% being singletons. In germline, CDR1 is WNHNN, CDR2 SYGVQD (reference sequence). This CDR3 is built from 14 residues. Trimming removed 6 bases from V and 3 bases from J, with 12 bases in between. The entry originates in a study of T cell clones after liver transplantation. Across the whole study: Without induction therapy, subjects received standard immunosuppression until 12-24 months post-transplant.

Broader study findings: A significant post-transplant drop in circulating graft-donor-reactive CD4 TCRbeta sequences occurred in most of the 8 subjects.

The specimen comprised CD4+ T cells from blood, sampled before liver transplant. V and J are TRBV10-1 and TRBJ1-5, with a possible D match to TRBD1 (5 bases). This receptor was obtained from a human donor who received a liver transplant. The CDR3 reads CASSPGGNNQPQHF. DNA of the CDR3: TGCGCCAGCAGCCCCGGGGGGAACAATCAGCCCCAGCATTTT.